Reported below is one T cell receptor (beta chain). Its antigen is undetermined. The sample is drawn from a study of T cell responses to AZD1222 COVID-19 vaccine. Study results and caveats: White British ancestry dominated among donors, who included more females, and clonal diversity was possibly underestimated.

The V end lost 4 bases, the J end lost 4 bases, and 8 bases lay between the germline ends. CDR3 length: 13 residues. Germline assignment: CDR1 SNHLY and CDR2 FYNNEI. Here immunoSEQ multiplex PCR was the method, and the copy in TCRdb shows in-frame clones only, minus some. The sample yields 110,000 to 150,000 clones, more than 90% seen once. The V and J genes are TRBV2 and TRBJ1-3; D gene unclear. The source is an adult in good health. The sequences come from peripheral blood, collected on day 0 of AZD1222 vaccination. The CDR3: CASSAISGNTIYF. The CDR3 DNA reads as TGTGCCAGCAGTGCGATTTCAGGAAACACCATATATTTT.